This TCR beta chain was observed in a study of response to subunit inactivated influenza vaccine. Study-wide results and caveats: With each seasonal influenza vaccination, the authors suggested, few new T cells are recruited.

About this clonotype: Its matching antigen is unknown.

TCRdb used MiXCR to reprocess the RT-PCR reads, holding one entry per CDR3 protein. Of hundreds of thousands of distinct CDR3 sequences listed, about 10% were seen once; the top ten hold 10% to 13%. V was trimmed by 1 base and J by 5 bases, leaving 13 bases between them. This CDR3 has 15 residues. Looked up from germline, CDR1 is SGDLS and CDR2 is YYNGEE. The receptor was isolated from a man aged 50 to 60 who received an inactivated influenza vaccine. The chain links TRBV9 to TRBJ2-1; D is uncertain. Material: PBMCs from blood, obtained on the day of vaccination. CDR3 bases: TGTGCCAGCAGCGTAAGTTGGCAGGAGAACAATGAGCAGTTCTTC. This gives the protein CASSVSWQENNEQFF.